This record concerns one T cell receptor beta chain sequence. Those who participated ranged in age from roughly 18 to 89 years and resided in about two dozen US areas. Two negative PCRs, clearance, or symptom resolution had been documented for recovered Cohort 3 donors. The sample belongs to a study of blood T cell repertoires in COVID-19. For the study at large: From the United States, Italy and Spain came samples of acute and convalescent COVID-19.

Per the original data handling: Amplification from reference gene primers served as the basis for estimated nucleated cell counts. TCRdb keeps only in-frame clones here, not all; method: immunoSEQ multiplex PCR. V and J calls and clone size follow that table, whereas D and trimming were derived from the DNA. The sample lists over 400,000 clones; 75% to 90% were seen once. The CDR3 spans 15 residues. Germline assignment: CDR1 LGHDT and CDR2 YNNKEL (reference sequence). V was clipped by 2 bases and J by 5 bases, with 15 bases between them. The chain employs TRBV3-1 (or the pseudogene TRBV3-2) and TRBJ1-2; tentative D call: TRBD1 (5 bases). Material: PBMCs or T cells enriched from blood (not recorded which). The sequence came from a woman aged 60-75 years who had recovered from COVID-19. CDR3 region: CASSQRGGPDYGYTF. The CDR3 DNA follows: TGTGCCAGCAGCCAAAGGGGCGGACCTGATTATGGCTACACCTTC.